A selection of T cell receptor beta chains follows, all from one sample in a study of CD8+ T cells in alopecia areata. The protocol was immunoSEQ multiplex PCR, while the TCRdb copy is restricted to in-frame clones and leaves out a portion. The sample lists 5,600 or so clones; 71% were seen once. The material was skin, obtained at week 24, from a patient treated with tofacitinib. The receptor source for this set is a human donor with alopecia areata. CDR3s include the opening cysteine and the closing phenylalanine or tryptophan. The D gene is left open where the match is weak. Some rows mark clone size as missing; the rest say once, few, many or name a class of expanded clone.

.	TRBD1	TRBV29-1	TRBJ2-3	CSGRRGPDTQYF	TGCAGCGGACGCAGGGGGCCAGATACGCAGTATTTT
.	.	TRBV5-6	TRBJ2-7	CASSLGTGYEQYF	TGTGCCAGCAGCCTGGGGACGGGCTACGAGCAGTACTTC
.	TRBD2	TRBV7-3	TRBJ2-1	CASSPGTRGDNEQFF	TGTGCCAGCAGCCCCGGGACTAGGGGAGACAATGAGCAGTTCTTC
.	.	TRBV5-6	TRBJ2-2	CASSWEVRGYTGELFF	TGTGCCAGCAGCTGGGAGGTGAGAGGTTACACCGGGGAGCTGTTTTTT
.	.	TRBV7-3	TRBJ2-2	CASSLWGSSTGELFF	TGTGCCAGCAGCTTATGGGGTTCGAGCACCGGGGAGCTGTTTTTT
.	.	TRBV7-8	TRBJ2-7	CASSGRQSSYEQYF	TGTGCCAGCAGCGGTAGACAGTCATCCTACGAGCAGTACTTC
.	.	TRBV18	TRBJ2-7	CASSPSIQAYEQYF	TGTGCCAGCTCACCAAGCATCCAGGCCTACGAGCAGTACTTC
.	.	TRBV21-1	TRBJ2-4	CASSKGGTFWSADIQYF	TGTGCCAGCAGCAAAGGGGGGACATTCTGGTCCGCGGACATTCAGTACTTC
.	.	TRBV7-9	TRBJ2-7	CASSPKGPYEQYF	TGTGCCAGCAGCCCCAAGGGGCCCTACGAGCAGTACTTC
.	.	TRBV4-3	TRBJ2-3	CASSQDGASLGTQYF	TGCGCCAGCAGCCAAGATGGGGCCTCTCTGGGTACGCAGTATTTT
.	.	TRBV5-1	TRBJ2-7	CASSLATGAAYEQYF	TGCGCCAGCAGCTTGGCCACGGGGGCCGCCTACGAGCAGTACTTC
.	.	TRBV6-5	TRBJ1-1	CASTDPAVRRGEAFF	TGTGCCAGCACCGACCCCGCGGTTCGGAGGGGTGAAGCTTTCTTT
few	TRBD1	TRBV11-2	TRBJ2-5	CASSARPRGPETQYF	TGTGCCAGCAGCGCAAGACCAAGGGGGCCCGAGACCCAGTACTTC
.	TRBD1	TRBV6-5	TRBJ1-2	CASSYTGQGYGYTF	TGTGCCAGCAGTTACACGGGACAGGGCTATGGCTACACCTTC
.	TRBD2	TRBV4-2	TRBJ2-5	CASSLRGGRETQYF	TGTGCCAGCAGCCTGAGGGGCGGGAGAGAGACCCAGTACTTC
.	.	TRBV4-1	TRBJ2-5	CASSQVTHPQETQYF	TGCGCCAGCAGCCAAGTTACGCATCCCCAAGAGACCCAGTACTTC
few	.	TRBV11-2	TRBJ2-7	CASSLDIVALGEQYF	TGTGCCAGCAGCTTAGATATAGTTGCTTTGGGCGAGCAGTACTTC
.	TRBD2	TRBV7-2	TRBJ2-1	CASSFSSGGASYNEQFF	TGTGCCAGCAGCTTCTCTAGCGGGGGGGCCTCCTACAATGAGCAGTTCTTC
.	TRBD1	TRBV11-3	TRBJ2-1	CASSSGTGGSANEQFF	TGTGCCAGCAGCTCCGGGACAGGGGGCTCGGCCAATGAGCAGTTCTTC
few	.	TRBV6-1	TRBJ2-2	CASNPRGVPGELFF	TGTGCCAGCAACCCGCGGGGCGTGCCCGGGGAGCTGTTTTTT
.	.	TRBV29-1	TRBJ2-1	CSGVDGNNEQFF	TGCAGCGGAGTGGACGGGAACAATGAGCAGTTCTTC
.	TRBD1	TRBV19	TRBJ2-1	CAGSVLGEAGQGFDEQFF	TGTGCCGGTAGTGTACTCGGGGAAGCGGGACAGGGCTTCGATGAGCAGTTCTTC
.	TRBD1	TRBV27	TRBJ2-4	CASSPHRGSKNIQYF	TGTGCCAGCAGTCCCCACAGGGGCTCCAAAAACATTCAGTACTTC
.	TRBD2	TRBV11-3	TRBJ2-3	CASSPGGPSTGGDTQYF	TGTGCCAGCAGCCCCGGGGGTCCTAGCACGGGAGGAGATACGCAGTATTTT
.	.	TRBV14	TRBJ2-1	CASSQRNEQFF	TGTGCCAGCAGCCAACGAAATGAGCAGTTCTTC
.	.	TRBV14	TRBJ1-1	CASSQEGRLAEAFF	TGTGCCAGCAGCCAAGAGGGGCGCTTAGCTGAAGCTTTCTTT